This TCR beta chain was observed in a study of Graves' ophthalmopathy and Graves' hyperthyroidism. Notes on the study in general: Blood also contained most of the expanded thyroid clonotypes above 0.001 frequency.

The TCR beta CDR3 regions underwent amplification from RNA transcripts. Scientists carried out first-round RT-PCR using HTBI primers and then a second-round multiplex PCR. TCRdb fed the multiplex PCR reads into MiXCR, producing one record per CDR3 protein. The repertoire holds 580,000 or so distinct CDR3 sequences, 35% to 40% seen once, with 3.5% to 4.5% in the top ten. This clonotype was seen repeatedly, ten times or more. Its antigen is unidentified. Germline V gene lookup returns CDR1 SEHNR and CDR2 FQNEAQ (reference sequence). Trimming removed 6 bases from V and 3 bases from J; junction bases left unmatched: 8. This CDR3 is built from 16 residues.

The clonotype originates from an adult man with Graves' hyperthyroidism. The sequenced sample consisted of peripheral blood or thyroid tissue (not recorded which). The chain is built from TRBV7-9 and TRBJ1-2; 12 positions match TRBD1. CDR3 bases: TGTGCCAGCAGTCCTCCGGGACAGGGGGCGGACTATGGCTACACCTTC. Translation: CASSPPGQGADYGYTF. Full variable domain (missing parts from reference TRBV7-9 and TRBJ1-2): DTGVSQNPRHKITKRGQNVTFRCDPISEHNRLYWYRQTLGQGPEFLTYFQNEAQLEKSRLLSDRFSAERPKGSFSTLEIQRTEQGDSAMYLCASSPPGQGADYGYTFGSGTRLTVV.